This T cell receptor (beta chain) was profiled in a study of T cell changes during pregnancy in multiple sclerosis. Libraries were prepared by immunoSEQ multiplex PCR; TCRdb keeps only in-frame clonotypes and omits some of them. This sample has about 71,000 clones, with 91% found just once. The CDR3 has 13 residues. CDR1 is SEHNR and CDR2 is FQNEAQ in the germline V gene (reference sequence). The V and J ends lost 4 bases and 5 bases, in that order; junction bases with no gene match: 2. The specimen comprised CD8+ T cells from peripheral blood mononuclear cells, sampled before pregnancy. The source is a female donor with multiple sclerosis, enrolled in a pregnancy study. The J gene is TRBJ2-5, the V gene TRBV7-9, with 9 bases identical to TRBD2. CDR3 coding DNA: TGTGCCAGCAGCTGGACTAGCGCCGAGACCCAGTACTTC. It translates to CASSWTSAETQYF.